This T cell receptor beta chain was profiled in a study of T cells in Graves' hyperthyroidism and ophthalmopathy. The CDR3 totals 15 residues. Trimming at V came to 1 base and at J to 3 bases, leaving 4 bases not matched to a gene. Germline V lookup: CDR1 SGHNT, CDR2 YYREEE (reference sequence). Regions amplified from RNA transcripts were the TCR beta CDR3 regions. HTBI primers were the set used in a first-round RT-PCR of the TCR CDR3. TCRdb re-derived calls from the multiplex PCR reads in MiXCR, one entry per CDR3 protein. The sample contains 250,000 to 400,000 distinct CDR3 sequences, roughly an eighth of which appear only once. In the ophthalmopathy cohort, Clinical Activity Score was at least 3, NOSPECS grade at least 4, and duration under 3 months.

The chain employs TRBV5-4 and TRBJ2-5; 9 bases map to TRBD2. The sample was blood. This clonotype was obtained from a woman in her forties with Graves' ophthalmopathy. CDR3 protein: CASSLRASGEETQYF. The CDR3 DNA reads as TGTGCCAGCAGCTTGCGGGCTAGCGGGGAAGAGACCCAGTACTTC.